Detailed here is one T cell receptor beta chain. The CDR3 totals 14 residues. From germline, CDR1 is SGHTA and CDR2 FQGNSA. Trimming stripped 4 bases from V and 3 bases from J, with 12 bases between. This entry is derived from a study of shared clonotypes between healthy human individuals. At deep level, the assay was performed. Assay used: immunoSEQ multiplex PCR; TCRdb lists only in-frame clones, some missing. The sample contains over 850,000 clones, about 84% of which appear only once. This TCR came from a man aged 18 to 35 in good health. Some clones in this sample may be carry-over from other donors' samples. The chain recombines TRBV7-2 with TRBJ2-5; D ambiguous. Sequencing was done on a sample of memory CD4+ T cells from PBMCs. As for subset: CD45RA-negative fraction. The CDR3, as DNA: TGTGCCAGCAGCTCCTATACCTGGAAAGAGACCCAGTACTTC. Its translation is CASSSYTWKETQYF.